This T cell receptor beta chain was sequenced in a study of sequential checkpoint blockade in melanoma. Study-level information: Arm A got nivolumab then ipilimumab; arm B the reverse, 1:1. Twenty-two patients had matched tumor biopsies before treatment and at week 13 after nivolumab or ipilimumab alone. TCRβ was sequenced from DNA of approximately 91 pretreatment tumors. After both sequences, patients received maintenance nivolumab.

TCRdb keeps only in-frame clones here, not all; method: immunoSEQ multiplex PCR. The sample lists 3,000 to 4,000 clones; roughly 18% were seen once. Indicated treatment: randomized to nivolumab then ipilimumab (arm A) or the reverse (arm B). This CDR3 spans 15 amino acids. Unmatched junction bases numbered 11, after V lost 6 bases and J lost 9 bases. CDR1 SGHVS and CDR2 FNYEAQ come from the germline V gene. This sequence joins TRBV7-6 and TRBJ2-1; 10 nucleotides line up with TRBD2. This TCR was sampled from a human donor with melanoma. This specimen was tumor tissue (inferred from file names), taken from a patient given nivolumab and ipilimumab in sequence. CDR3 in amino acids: CASSHLFGTSVEQFF. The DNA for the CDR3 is TGTGCCAGCAGTCATTTGTTTGGGACTAGCGTTGAGCAGTTCTTC.